A single sample gave rise to the 28 T cell receptor beta chains below, sequenced in a study of T cell repertoires in cytomegalovirus infection. Their antigen targets remain unknown. TCRdb re-analysed the reads in MiXCR, keeping a single row per CDR3 protein. The data show around 750,000 distinct CDR3 sequences, approximately 32% seen once. The sequenced sample was cultured CD8+ T cells from PBMCs, obtained from culture after CMV antigen stimulation. The receptors stem from a human donor in good health (CMV status not recorded). Some clones in this sample may be carry-over from other donors' samples.

This rearrangement joins TRBV7-6 to TRBJ2-3; 11 bases line up with TRBD2. V lost 1 base to trimming and J lost 0 bases; unmatched junction nucleotides: 6. This CDR3 contains 18 residues. CDR1 and CDR2 from the germline V gene are SGHVS and FNYEAQ. The CDR3 loop is CASSLDVAGGTSTDTQYF. CDR3 bases: TGTGCCAGCAGCTTAGACGTAGCGGGGGGGACTAGCACAGATACGCAGTATTTT.

This chain joins TRBV12-5 and TRBJ1-1, with no clear D. The CDR3 length is 14 residues. The V gene's germline CDR1 is LGHNT and CDR2 FRNRAP. V was pared by 6 bases and J by 8 bases, with 19 bases between. CDR3: CASGPSARAEEAFF. CDR3 sequence (DNA): TGTGCTAGTGGCCCATCCGCCAGAGCGGAAGAAGCTTTCTTT.

This clonotype was picked up a small number of times. V usage is TRBV20-1 and J usage is TRBJ1-2; a possible D gene is TRBD1 (5 bases). In germline, CDR1 is DFQATT, CDR2 SNEGSKA (reference sequence). This CDR3 is 13 amino acids long. The V end lost 2 bases, the J end lost 4 bases, and 11 bases lay between the germline ends. For the CDR3, the DNA is TGCAGTGCTAGACCTTTTGACAGCTATGGCTACACCTTC. Translation gives CSARPFDSYGYTF.

The sample holds a few counts of this clonotype. The chain joins TRBV12-5 to TRBJ2-3, with TRBD1 matching over 8 bases. V was clipped by 7 bases and J by 3 bases; unmatched bases: 6. Germline assignment: CDR1 LGHNT and CDR2 FRNRAP. This CDR3 has 14 residues. The CDR3 sequence: CASATTGVTDTQYF. The DNA for the CDR3 is TGTGCTAGTGCCACGACAGGGGTAACAGATACGCAGTATTTT.

V is TRBV20-1 and J is TRBJ2-2, with D possibly TRBD1 on 6 matching bases. This CDR3 has 14 residues. The V gene lost 2 bases and the J gene lost 3 bases, with 10 bases spanning the gap. CDR1 and CDR2 (germline): DFQATT, SNEGSKA (reference sequence). For the CDR3, the DNA is TGCAGTGCTAGACCGACAGGTTACACCGGGGAGCTGTTTTTT. It encodes CSARPTGYTGELFF.

CDR3 protein: CASSLTGPNQPQHF. The CDR3 DNA sequence: TGTGCCAGCAGCTTAACAGGGCCGAATCAGCCCCAGCATTTT. V gene TRBV7-8 combines with J gene TRBJ1-5, with D perhaps TRBD1 (6 bases). The CDR3 consists of 14 residues. Between the trimmed V and J ends, which lost 2 bases and 4 bases, there was a span of 9 bases. Germline CDR1 reads SGHVS; CDR2 reads FQNEAQ.

The J gene is TRBJ2-7, the V gene TRBV7-9; D not certain. V was shortened by 3 bases and J by 5 bases, with 11 bases between the two germline ends. CDR3 length: 13 amino acids. Germline-derived CDR1 and CDR2 are SEHNR and FQNEAQ (reference sequence). CDR3 residues: CASSLRGLDEQYF. DNA of the CDR3: TGTGCCAGCAGCTTGCGAGGTTTAGACGAGCAGTACTTC.

In the case of this clonotype: One junction end does not reproduce the germline sequence, and a read error may be involved. The CDR3 here is CANSRSSWDYTDTQYF. The CDR3 DNA reads as TGCGCCAACAGCCGCTCTTCCTGGGACTACACAGATACGCAGTATTTT. This chain connects TRBV4-3 to TRBJ2-3; 7 nucleotides match TRBD2. In germline, CDR1 is LGHNA, CDR2 YSLEER. This CDR3 is built from 16 residues.

This clonotype was seen more than once but under ten times. The chain carries TRBV7-9 and TRBJ1-2, with 11 nucleotides matching TRBD1. The V gene's germline CDR1 is SEHNR and CDR2 FQNEAQ (reference sequence). This CDR3 spans 14 amino acids. The V gene end was trimmed by 5 bases and the J gene end by 6 bases; junction bases not matched to a gene: 5. The CDR3 region is CASSTGTGGNGYTF. CDR3 nucleotide sequence: TGTGCCAGCAGCACCGGGACAGGGGGAAATGGCTACACCTTC.

This chain joins TRBV13 and TRBJ2-7, with D uncertain. Germline V gene sequence: CDR1 PRHDT, CDR2 FYEKMQ (reference sequence). Trimming pared 5 bases from V and 0 bases from J, leaving 14 bases between. The CDR3 sequence is 15 residues long. The CDR3 here is CASSLSPSSSYEQYF. The CDR3 nucleotides are TGTGCCAGCAGCCTGTCACCCTCGAGCTCCTACGAGCAGTACTTC.

This clonotype has ten or more counts. The J gene is TRBJ1-1, the V gene TRBV12-3 or TRBV12-4; the D gene is possibly TRBD1 (5 bases). V lost 1 base and J lost 5, with 11 bases in between. CDR3 size: 14 residues. The CDR3 sequence: CASSLDAGATEAFF. The CDR3 nucleotides read TGTGCCAGCAGTTTAGATGCTGGGGCGACTGAAGCTTTCTTT.

J is TRBJ2-5 and V is TRBV4-1; D unclear. V was pared by 0 bases and J by 4 bases, with 9 bases between. CDR1 is MGHRA, CDR2 YSYEKL, per germline. The CDR3 is 14 residues long. The CDR3: CASSQDSTPETQYF. As DNA, the CDR3 is TGCGCCAGCAGCCAAGACTCTACTCCAGAGACCCAGTACTTC.

This rearrangement joins TRBV5-4 to TRBJ1-1, with D hard to call. The CDR3 has 13 residues. Germline V CDR1 and CDR2: SGHNT, YYREEE (reference sequence). Trimming removed 2 bases from V and 11 bases from J, with 16 bases in between. Here the CDR3 reads CASSLEVMSQAFF. CDR3 nucleotide sequence: TGTGCCAGCAGCTTAGAAGTTATGAGTCAGGCTTTCTTT.

V is TRBV20-1 and J is TRBJ2-2, with 9 bases matching TRBD1. CDR3 length: 16 amino acids. Germline loops: CDR1 DFQATT, CDR2 SNEGSKA (reference sequence). V was pared by 3 bases and J by 5 bases, with 10 bases of the junction left unmatched. This CDR3 is CSASVTGTGKTGELFF. In DNA, the CDR3 is TGCAGTGCTAGTGTAACCGGGACAGGGAAGACCGGGGAGCTGTTTTTT.

This clonotype was counted only a few times. The V call is TRBV4-1, the J call TRBJ2-3, with a tentative D call TRBD2 (6 bases). The CDR3 loop spans 16 amino acids. The germline V gene encodes CDR1 MGHRA and CDR2 YSYEKL. V lost 3 bases and J 4 bases, leaving 17 bases between the germline ends. CDR3 region: CASSHPKTGGPDTQYF. The CDR3 DNA reads as TGCGCCAGCAGCCATCCTAAGACCGGAGGGCCAGATACGCAGTATTTT.

This sequence joins TRBV5-6 and TRBJ2-1; 9 bases are a match to TRBD2. The germline V gene has CDR1 SGHDT and CDR2 YYEEEE. The CDR3 has 16 amino acids. Trimming removed 1 base from V and 5 bases from J; junction bases left unmatched: 7. Here the CDR3 reads CASSLSYQRGDNEQFF. In DNA form, the CDR3 reads TGTGCCAGCAGCTTGAGTTACCAGCGGGGGGACAATGAGCAGTTCTTC.

This clonotype was seen ten or more times. V is TRBV4-2 and J is TRBJ2-1; 8 bases align to TRBD2. Germline CDR1 and CDR2: LGHNA and YNFKEQ. The CDR3 length is 15 residues. Germline trimming cut 0 bases from V and 9 bases from J; bases unmatched to any gene: 7. The CDR3: CASSQDTGGASEQFF. The CDR3 DNA reads as TGTGCCAGCAGCCAAGATACGGGGGGGGCGAGTGAGCAGTTCTTC.

A note on this clonotype: A read error is possible here, since a much larger clone lies one base away. The chain recombines TRBV7-6 with TRBJ2-3; D unresolved. This CDR3 contains 11 residues. Germline V gene sequence: CDR1 SGHVS, CDR2 FNYEAQ. The CDR3 sequence: CVSKFGDTQYF. DNA of the CDR3: TGTGTCAGCAAATTCGGAGATACGCAGTATTTT.

This clonotype has a handful of counts. The CDR3 is CASSIGPANTEAFF. DNA for the CDR3: TGTGCCAGCAGTATTGGACCCGCGAACACTGAAGCTTTCTTT. The J gene is TRBJ1-1, the V gene TRBV6-5, with D uncertain. The germline CDR1 and CDR2 sequences are MNHEY and SVGAGI. Trimming took 5 bases from V and 1 from J, leaving 11 bases between them. The CDR3 extends over 14 amino acids.

As to this clonotype: This likely comes from a read error, as the CDR3 has no conserved phenylalanine or tryptophan at its end. DNA for the CDR3: TGTGCCAGCAGTTTCTCGGGGATTCCCACAGATACGCAGTATTCT. As protein: CASSFSGIPTDTQYS. V gene TRBV27 combines with J gene TRBJ2-3, with a possible D match to TRBD2 (5 bases). This CDR3 has 15 residues. CDR1 and CDR2 (germline): MNHEY, SMNVEV (reference sequence). Trimming took off 3 bases at V and 2 bases at J, with 12 bases between the two ends.

This clonotype showed up many times. V gene TRBV7-6 combines with J gene TRBJ2-3; 8 nucleotides agree with TRBD2. V shed 4 bases and J 2 bases; nucleotides not matched to a gene: 8. Germline assignment: CDR1 SGHVS and CDR2 FNYEAQ. The CDR3 has 16 amino acids. The CDR3 reads CASSSSGGVYTDTQYF. CDR3 DNA: TGTGCCAGCAGCTCCTCGGGGGGGGTTTACACAGATACGCAGTATTTT.

V usage is TRBV10-3 and J usage is TRBJ2-5, with D perhaps matching TRBD1 (6 bases). V lost 6 bases to trimming and J lost 4 bases, with 21 bases between them. The CDR3 has 16 residues. Germline values: CDR1 ENHRY, CDR2 SYGVKD. For the CDR3, the DNA is TGTGCCATCAGCGCAGGGGACCCGGCAGAGACAGAGACCCAGTACTTC. Its translation is CAISAGDPAETETQYF.

The V gene is TRBV23-1, the J gene TRBJ1-1; D ambiguous. TRBV23-1 is annotated as an ORF whose role is uncertain. The V gene lost 8 bases and the J gene lost 8 bases, with 15 bases spanning the gap. The CDR3 runs to 12 residues. The CDR3 DNA follows: TGCGCCAGCTACCAGGCCTTGGGGGAAGCTTTCTTT. Its translation: CASYQALGEAFF.

This clonotype was seen many times. The V call is TRBV7-2, the J call TRBJ2-3; D perhaps matches TRBD2 (6 bases). V lost 5 bases and J lost 2, with 29 bases in between. CDR1 is SGHTA and CDR2 is FQGNSA in the germline V gene. CDR3 length equals 20 residues. The CDR3 DNA sequence: TGTGCCAGCAGCGTAGTGCCCCCCTCGAGCTGGGGGGAAGACACAGATACGCAGTATTTT. It translates to CASSVVPPSSWGEDTDTQYF.

This clonotype was found a few times. V is TRBV6-2 or TRBV6-3 and J is TRBJ2-1; TRBD2 matches 13 bases. CDR3 length: 16 residues. Germline assignment: CDR1 MNHEY and CDR2 SVGEGT. The V and J ends lost 6 bases and 2 bases, in that order; junction bases with no gene match: 4. CDR3 DNA: TGTGCCAGCAGACTACTAGCGGGGGGGGCCTACAATGAGCAGTTCTTC. Amino acids: CASRLLAGGAYNEQFF.

J is TRBJ1-2 and V is TRBV10-3; no clear D. Trimming removed 6 bases at V and 6 bases at J, with 11 bases between. Germline CDR1 ENHRY, CDR2 SYGVKD. CDR3 length: 12 amino acids. CDR3 loop: CAIREGGDGYTF. The CDR3, as DNA: TGTGCCATCAGAGAGGGCGGAGATGGCTACACCTTC.

The chain combines TRBV7-8 with TRBJ2-5; a weak D match, TRBD2 (5 bases). The V and J ends lost 4 bases and 5 bases respectively, with 14 bases between them. The CDR3 length is 14 residues. The V gene's germline CDR1 is SGHVS and CDR2 FQNEAQ. The DNA for the CDR3 is TGTGCCAGCAGCTCCCGGGTGGGCGGGGAGACCCAGTACTTC. Protein: CASSSRVGGETQYF.

The chain uses TRBV7-2 and TRBJ2-7; D perhaps matches TRBD2 (5 bases). This CDR3 has 14 amino acids. V lost 2 bases, J lost 3 bases, and 11 bases lay in between. The germline V gene has CDR1 SGHTA and CDR2 FQGNSA. DNA for the CDR3: TGTGCCAGCAGCTTACCGGGGAGCTTCTACGAGCAGTACTTC. It is translated as CASSLPGSFYEQYF.